The 26 T cell receptor beta chains listed next were all sequenced from one sample in a study of OX40 agonist ivuxolimab in advanced cancers. Data came from immunoSEQ multiplex PCR; TCRdb stores just in-frame clones and leaves some out. The sample has 37,000 or so clones; approximately 82% are singletons. The sequencing here drew on CD4+ or CD8+ T cells sorted from blood, taken in a trial of the OX40 agonist ivuxolimab. The receptor set was obtained from an adult with an advanced solid tumor such as melanoma, head and neck, liver or kidney cancer.

The rearrangement links TRBV11-3 to TRBJ2-1; no firm D call. Germline V gene sequence: CDR1 SGHNT, CDR2 YENEEA. The CDR3 has 12 residues. Deletions cut 4 bases from V and 4 bases from J, with 5 bases between. DNA for the CDR3: TGTGCCAGCAGCTCCGATTACAATGAGCAGTTCTTC. This translates into CASSSDYNEQFF.

The J gene is TRBJ1-2, the V gene TRBV5-8; no reliable D call. The CDR3 contains 11 residues. Deletions cut 9 bases from V and 8 bases from J, with 14 bases between. Germline V lookup: CDR1 SGHTS, CDR2 YDEGEE. The DNA for the CDR3 is TGTGCCACCCTTAAAGGGAGAGGCTACACCTTC. Encoded protein: CATLKGRGYTF.

The chain recombines TRBV5-4 with TRBJ2-7, with 9 bases identical to TRBD1. CDR1 and CDR2 from the germline V gene are SGHNT and YYREEE (reference sequence). This CDR3 is built from 15 residues. With 4 bases clipped from V and 5 bases from J, the junction kept 10 bases outside the gene matches. The CDR3 bases are TGTGCCAGCAGCCAGGCCGGGACAGGGTTTGACGAGCAGTACTTC. Protein sequence: CASSQAGTGFDEQYF.

This rearrangement joins TRBV10-3 to TRBJ2-7; D possibly corresponds to TRBD2 (5 bases). CDR1 is ENHRY, CDR2 SYGVKD, per germline. V lost 4 bases and J 2 bases, leaving 6 bases between the germline ends. There are 12 residues in the CDR3. CDR3 sequence (DNA): TGTGCCATCAGTGGGACTGCCTACGAGCAGTACTTC. Protein sequence: CAISGTAYEQYF.

V gene TRBV9 combines with J gene TRBJ2-3; 16 bases match TRBD2. The V segment lost 4 bases and the J segment 6 bases; nucleotides outside the gene matches: 8. In germline, CDR1 is SGDLS, CDR2 YYNGEE. This CDR3 is built from 17 residues. The CDR3 is CASSLGTSGGAYDTQYF. The CDR3 bases are TGTGCCAGCAGCTTGGGGACTAGCGGGGGGGCATACGATACGCAGTATTTT.

The rearrangement joins TRBV7-2 to TRBJ1-3, with 7 bases fitting TRBD1. The V segment lost 5 bases and the J segment 3 bases; nucleotides outside the gene matches: 13. The germline gives CDR1 SGHTA, CDR2 FQGNSA. CDR3 length: 17 residues. CDR3 sequence (DNA): TGTGCCAGCAGCCTCAGTGGTGTAGGGGGCTTTGGAAACACCATATATTTT. Protein product: CASSLSGVGGFGNTIYF.

Comments on this clone: Sequence at one end of the junction differs from germline and may be a read error. The chain employs TRBV10-3 and TRBJ2-3; D is possibly TRBD1 (6 bases). The CDR3 runs to 13 residues. Germline CDR1 ENHRY, CDR2 SYGVKD. The DNA for the CDR3 is TGTGCCATCAGGCGACGGGACACAAATACGCAGTATTTT. It yields the protein CAIRRRDTNTQYF.

This clone was picked up a small number of times. CDR3 nucleotide sequence: TGCGCCAGCAGCCAAGAAAGGCTCTCCAATCAGCCCCAGCATTTT. Protein sequence: CASSQERLSNQPQHF. The V call is TRBV4-1, the J call TRBJ1-5; D is ambiguous. The V gene lost 0 bases and the J gene lost 3 bases, with 9 bases spanning the gap. Germline lookup yields CDR1 MGHRA and CDR2 YSYEKL. The CDR3 sequence is 15 residues long.

This chain links TRBV27 with TRBJ1-1, with no clear D. The CDR3 is 15 residues long. V dropped 5 bases and J dropped 5 bases, with 18 bases sitting between them. The germline CDR1 and CDR2 sequences are MNHEY and SMNVEV (reference sequence). CDR3: CASSNPYLGNTEAFF. The CDR3 DNA sequence: TGTGCCAGCAGTAACCCCTACTTGGGGAATACTGAAGCTTTCTTT.

This chain uses TRBV5-1 with TRBJ2-2, with TRBD1 matching over 7 bases. The V segment lost 2 bases and the J segment 6 bases; nucleotides outside the gene matches: 7. Per the germline V gene, CDR1 is SGHRS and CDR2 is YFSETQ. CDR3 size: 15 residues. The CDR3 spells CASSLGSGTAGELFF. CDR3 nucleotide sequence: TGCGCCAGCAGCTTAGGATCCGGGACAGCCGGGGAGCTGTTTTTT.

This sequence joins TRBV7-2 and TRBJ2-3, with TRBD2 identical over 7 bases. From germline, CDR1 is SGHTA and CDR2 FQGNSA. This CDR3 has 16 amino acids. The J segment lost 2 bases and the V segment lost 1 base, leaving 6 bases of the junction unmatched. The CDR3 sequence: CASSLGPSGNTDTQYF. Here the CDR3 DNA reads TGTGCCAGCAGCTTAGGACCCAGCGGGAACACAGATACGCAGTATTTT.

The chain recombines TRBV2 with TRBJ1-3; tentatively, D is TRBD1 (6 bases). The CDR3 loop spans 14 amino acids. V lost 2 bases and J 4 bases, leaving 9 bases between the germline ends. Per germline, CDR1 SNHLY and CDR2 FYNNEI. The CDR3 reads CASSEMGAGNTIYF. Here the CDR3 DNA reads TGTGCCAGCAGTGAAATGGGGGCGGGAAACACCATATATTTT.

The chain links TRBV7-2 to TRBJ1-2; D may be TRBD1 (6 bases). Germline V lookup: CDR1 SGHTA, CDR2 FQGNSA. V lost 5 bases and J 6 bases, leaving 19 bases between the germline ends. The CDR3 extends over 15 amino acids. CDR3 region: CASSLALGGAHGYTF. CDR3 DNA sequence: TGTGCCAGCAGCCTGGCTTTGGGGGGGGCTCATGGCTACACCTTC.

The V and J genes are TRBV5-5 and TRBJ2-3; D call uncertain. CDR1 and CDR2 (germline): SGHKS, YYEKEE (reference sequence). This CDR3 contains 13 residues. V was clipped by 0 bases and J by 4 bases, with 6 bases between them. CDR3 residues: CASSLDLPDTQYF. The CDR3, as DNA: TGTGCCAGCAGCTTGGACCTCCCAGATACGCAGTATTTT.

This clone occurred a few times. The genes are TRBV4-3 and TRBJ2-2; weak D call: TRBD1 (5 bases). CDR1 is LGHNA, CDR2 YSLEER, per germline. Trimming removed 1 base at V and 5 bases at J, with 8 bases between. This CDR3 has 14 residues. This CDR3 is CASSQGGFTGELFF. The CDR3 nucleotides read TGCGCCAGCAGCCAAGGGGGCTTTACCGGGGAGCTGTTTTTT.

V usage is TRBV5-1 and J usage is TRBJ2-5; tentative D call: TRBD1 (5 bases). The germline V gene encodes CDR1 SGHRS and CDR2 YFSETQ. CDR3 length: 13 amino acids. Between the trimmed V and J ends, which lost 5 bases and 1 base, there was a span of 9 bases. The CDR3 protein is CASRRGAQETQYF. CDR3 sequence (DNA): TGCGCCAGCAGGCGTGGGGCCCAAGAGACCCAGTACTTC.

The chain combines TRBV9 with TRBJ2-1, with 9 bases matching TRBD2. V was clipped by 4 bases and J by 14 bases; unmatched bases: 10. The length of the CDR3 is 13 residues. Germline V gene data show CDR1 as SGDLS and CDR2 as YYNGEE. CDR3 protein: CASSPAEGGREFF. The CDR3 DNA reads as TGTGCCAGCAGCCCGGCCGAGGGCGGGAGGGAGTTCTTC.

The rearrangement uses TRBV30 and TRBJ2-2, with no clear D. The CDR3 loop spans 11 amino acids. Trimming stripped 5 bases from V and 7 bases from J, with 8 bases between. From germline, CDR1 is GTSNPN and CDR2 SVGIG (reference sequence). The CDR3 nucleotides are TGTGCCTGGGAGGATGGCGGGGAGCTGTTTTTT. Its protein product is CAWEDGGELFF.

This chain connects TRBV15 to TRBJ2-7, with 9 bases identical to TRBD1. CDR1 is LNHNV, CDR2 YYDKDF, per germline (reference sequence). The CDR3 is made up of 14 amino acids. V shed 4 bases, J shed 2 bases, and the junction held 3 bases outside the gene matches. The CDR3 protein is CATSMRQGAYEQYF. CDR3 DNA: TGTGCCACCAGCATGCGACAGGGGGCCTACGAGCAGTACTTC.

The chain combines TRBV5-6 with TRBJ2-3; D is unresolved. This CDR3 spans 14 amino acids. Trimming cost V 0 bases and J 0 bases, with 5 bases left between them. Looked up from germline, CDR1 is SGHDT and CDR2 is YYEEEE. This CDR3 reads CASSLDPSTDTQYF. Here the CDR3 DNA reads TGTGCCAGCAGCTTGGACCCCAGCACAGATACGCAGTATTTT.

This chain uses TRBV6-5 with TRBJ2-3, with a weak D call TRBD1 (5 bases). V dropped 10 bases and J dropped 5 bases, with 13 bases sitting between them. This CDR3 contains 12 residues. Germline-derived CDR1 and CDR2 are MNHEY and SVGAGI. CDR3 sequence reads: CATQGLRDTQYF. CDR3 nucleotide sequence: TGTGCCACTCAGGGTTTGAGAGATACGCAGTATTTT.

V gene TRBV5-1 combines with J gene TRBJ1-2, with D hard to call. The CDR3 has 13 amino acids. Germline CDR1 is SGHRS and CDR2 is YFSETQ. V was pared by 1 base and J by 4 bases, with 8 bases between. The chain's CDR3 is CASSLSQSYGYTF. CDR3 nucleotides: TGCGCCAGCAGCTTGAGCCAATCCTATGGCTACACCTTC.

This chain links TRBV14 with TRBJ1-6; tentative D call: TRBD1 (5 bases). CDR1 and CDR2 from the germline V gene are SGHDN and FVKESK. This CDR3 region has 15 residues. Trimming took off 0 bases at V and 7 bases at J, with 10 bases between the two ends. The CDR3 DNA is TGTGCCAGCAGCCAAGAACTGGGGCACAATTCACCCCTCCACTTT. Translating gives CASSQELGHNSPLHF.

V gene TRBV18 combines with J gene TRBJ1-1; D is ambiguous. From germline, CDR1 is KGHSH and CDR2 LQKENI. The CDR3 runs to 12 residues. The germline V and J ends were trimmed by 3 bases and 4 bases, with 6 bases remaining between them. CDR3 amino acids: CASSPRVTEAFF. The CDR3 DNA sequence: TGTGCCAGCTCACCCCGCGTCACTGAAGCTTTCTTT. Complete variable domain (other parts from reference TRBV18 and TRBJ1-1): NAGVMQNPRHLVRRRGQEARLRCSPMKGHSHVYWYRQLPEEGLKFMVYLQKENIIDESGMPKERFSAEFPKEGPSILRIQQVVRGDSAAYFCASSPRVTEAFFGQGTRLTVV.

The chain is built from TRBV7-2 and TRBJ1-2; weak D call: TRBD1 (5 bases). The CDR3 spans 16 residues. Per germline, CDR1 SGHTA and CDR2 FQGNSA. The V and J ends lost 1 base and 4 bases respectively, with 16 bases between them. In nucleotides, the CDR3 is TGTGCCAGCAGCTTAGAGGCCGCGGGGCAGGGCTATGGCTACACCTTC. Amino acid sequence: CASSLEAAGQGYGYTF.

DNA of the CDR3: TGTGCCAGCAGCCTCCGGGACAGGGAGATTGAGCAGTACTTC. Residues: CASSLRDREIEQYF. This chain links TRBV5-6 with TRBJ2-7; 9 positions match TRBD1. From germline, CDR1 is SGHDT and CDR2 YYEEEE. The CDR3 has 14 amino acids. With 4 bases clipped from V and 7 bases from J, the junction kept 9 bases outside the gene matches.